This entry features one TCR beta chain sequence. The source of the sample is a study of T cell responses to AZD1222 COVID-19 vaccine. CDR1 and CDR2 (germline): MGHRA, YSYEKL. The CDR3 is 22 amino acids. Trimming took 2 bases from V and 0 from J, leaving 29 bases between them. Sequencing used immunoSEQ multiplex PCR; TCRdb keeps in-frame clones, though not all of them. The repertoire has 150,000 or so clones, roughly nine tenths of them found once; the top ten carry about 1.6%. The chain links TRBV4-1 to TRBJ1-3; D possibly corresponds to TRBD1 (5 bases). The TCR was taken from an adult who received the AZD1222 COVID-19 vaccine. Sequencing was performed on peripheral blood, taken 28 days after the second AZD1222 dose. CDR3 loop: CASSQPTSEGYRGQTSGNTIYF. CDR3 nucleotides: TGCGCCAGCAGCCAACCGACCTCTGAGGGGTACCGTGGGCAGACCTCTGGAAACACCATATATTTT.